This TCR beta chain is from a study of shared clonotypes between healthy human individuals. Some clones are missing from TCRdb's copy, which holds only in-frame ones; the method was immunoSEQ multiplex PCR. In the table there are 400,000 to 600,000 clones, about four fifths of which are singletons. Extraction of genomic DNA in unsorted samples used about 90 million PBMCs. CDR3 length equals 13 residues. V was pared by 8 bases and J by 2 bases, with 13 bases between. In germline, CDR1 is MNHNS, CDR2 SASEGT. This sequence joins TRBV6-1 and TRBJ2-7, with D possibly TRBD1 on 7 matching bases. This receptor was obtained from a middle-aged woman in good health. Some clones in this sample may be carry-over from other donors' samples. Sequencing was carried out using PBMCs. CDR3: CASVDREAYEQYF. For the CDR3, the DNA is TGTGCCAGCGTAGACAGGGAGGCCTACGAGCAGTACTTC.